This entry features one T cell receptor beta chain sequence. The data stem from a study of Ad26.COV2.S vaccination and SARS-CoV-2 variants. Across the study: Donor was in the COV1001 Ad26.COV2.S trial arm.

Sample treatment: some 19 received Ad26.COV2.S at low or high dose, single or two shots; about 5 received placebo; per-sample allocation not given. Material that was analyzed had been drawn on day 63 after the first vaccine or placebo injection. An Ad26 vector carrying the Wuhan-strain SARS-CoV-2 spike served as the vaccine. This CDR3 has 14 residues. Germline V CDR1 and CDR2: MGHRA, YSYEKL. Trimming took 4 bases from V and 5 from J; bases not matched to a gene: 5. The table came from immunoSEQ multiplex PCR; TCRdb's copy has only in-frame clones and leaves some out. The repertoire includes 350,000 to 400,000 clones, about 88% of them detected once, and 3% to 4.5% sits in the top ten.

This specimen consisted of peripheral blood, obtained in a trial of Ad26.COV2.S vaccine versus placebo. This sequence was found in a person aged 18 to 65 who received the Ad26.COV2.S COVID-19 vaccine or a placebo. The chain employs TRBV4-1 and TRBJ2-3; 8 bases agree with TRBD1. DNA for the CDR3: TGCGCCAGCAGCCTTTCAGGGGGCAAAGATACGCAGTATTTT. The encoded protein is CASSLSGGKDTQYF.